This T cell receptor beta chain was captured by sequencing in a study of cytomegalovirus exposure and HLA in healthy donors. General observations from the study: Reported results showed that the classifier diagnosed cytomegalovirus status with high specificity and sensitivity. Overall, roughly 170 TCR beta chains were annotated as cytomegalovirus-associated. Later analysis associated a missense DCLRE1C variant with TCR beta V- and J-gene trimming.

With 5 bases clipped from V and 2 bases from J, the junction kept 8 bases outside the gene matches. CDR1 is SGHRS and CDR2 is YFSETQ in the germline V gene. The CDR3 covers 15 residues. Amplification used 60 Vbeta primers and 13 Jbeta primers. Method: immunoSEQ multiplex PCR; TCRdb's copy keeps in-frame clones and lacks some. Among roughly 160,000 clones listed, around three quarters were seen once. Concerning this clone itself: Its matching antigen is unknown.

Sequencing input: PBMCs. This TCR came from a man younger than 45 in good health and CMV-seropositive. The chain employs TRBV5-1 and TRBJ1-1, with TRBD1 identical over 8 bases. CDR3 DNA: TGCGCCAGCAGTGACAGGGGTGGTAGCAACACTGAAGCTTTCTTT. Translation: CASSDRGGSNTEAFF.